Listed below are T cell receptor beta chains from one sample, sequenced in a study of blood T cell repertoires in COVID-19. Sequencing was performed with immunoSEQ multiplex PCR; in TCRdb, only in-frame clones are kept and a portion is missing. Of over 85,000 clones in the sample, 75% to 90% are singletons; the top ten hold roughly 4.1%. The sequenced material came from peripheral blood. Receptors were obtained from a human donor in a cohort sampled during active COVID-19. CDR3s include the opening cysteine and the closing phenylalanine or tryptophan. The order of the fields is clone size, J gene, D gene, V gene, CDR3 DNA, CDR3 protein. D genes are given only for firm matches. For some rows the clone size is stated as once, few or many, or as a class when expanded; others skip it.

clone_size: .; j_call: TRBJ1-2; d_call: .; v_call: TRBV11-2; cdr3_nt: TGTGCCAGCAGCTCCATCGGGACAAGTAACTATGGCTACACCTTC; cdr3_aa: CASSSIGTSNYGYTF
clone_size: .; j_call: TRBJ2-7; d_call: TRBD1; v_call: TRBV28; cdr3_nt: TGTGCCAGCAGGAAGACAGGGAGTCGGTACGAGCAGTACTTC; cdr3_aa: CASRKTGSRYEQYF
clone_size: .; j_call: TRBJ1-6; d_call: TRBD1; v_call: TRBV5-8; cdr3_nt: TGTGCCAGCAGCCTGGGACAGGTCTCCTATAATTCACCCCTCCACTTT; cdr3_aa: CASSLGQVSYNSPLHF
clone_size: .; j_call: TRBJ2-1; d_call: .; v_call: TRBV19; cdr3_nt: TGTGCCAGTACCGAGCAAGGGGGACAAAAGAATGAGCAGTTCTTC; cdr3_aa: CASTEQGGQKNEQFF
clone_size: few; j_call: TRBJ1-6; d_call: .; v_call: TRBV9; cdr3_nt: TGTGCCAGCAGCGTAGGAAGGAGGGGTAATTCACCCCTCCACTTT; cdr3_aa: CASSVGRRGNSPLHF
clone_size: .; j_call: TRBJ1-6; d_call: .; v_call: TRBV5-1; cdr3_nt: TGCGCCAGCAGCCAATTGACTCCAGGGAATTCACCCCTCCACTTT; cdr3_aa: CASSQLTPGNSPLHF
clone_size: once; j_call: TRBJ2-3; d_call: .; v_call: TRBV14; cdr3_nt: TGTGCCAGCAGCCAAGATTCGGGAGATACGCAGTATTTT; cdr3_aa: CASSQDSGDTQYF
clone_size: .; j_call: TRBJ2-1; d_call: .; v_call: TRBV19; cdr3_nt: TGTGCCAGTAGAGAAAACGTACAGGGCAGCTCCTACAATGAGCAGTTCTTC; cdr3_aa: CASRENVQGSSYNEQFF
clone_size: .; j_call: TRBJ2-1; d_call: TRBD2; v_call: TRBV3-1/TRBV3-2; cdr3_nt: TGTGCCAGCAGCCCTCGCCCGGGAGGTGAGCAGTTCTTC; cdr3_aa: CASSPRPGGEQFF
clone_size: .; j_call: TRBJ2-7; d_call: TRBD1; v_call: TRBV27; cdr3_nt: TGTGCCAGCAGTTTACTCGGACAGGGCAACGAGCAGTACTTC; cdr3_aa: CASSLLGQGNEQYF
clone_size: .; j_call: TRBJ2-3; d_call: TRBD1; v_call: TRBV18; cdr3_nt: TGTGCCAGCTCACCCCTGGACAGGGGGCTGGCAGATACGCAGTATTTT; cdr3_aa: CASSPLDRGLADTQYF
clone_size: .; j_call: TRBJ2-6; d_call: .; v_call: TRBV10-3; cdr3_nt: TGTGCCATCAGTAGGGGTTCGGGGGGCGCTTTCTCTGGGGCCAACGTCCTGACTTTC; cdr3_aa: CAISRGSGGAFSGANVLTF
clone_size: .; j_call: TRBJ2-7; d_call: TRBD1; v_call: TRBV5-1; cdr3_nt: TGCGCCAGCAGCTTGGCCCCTCAGGGGGCGTACGAGCAGTACTTC; cdr3_aa: CASSLAPQGAYEQYF
clone_size: .; j_call: TRBJ2-5; d_call: TRBD2; v_call: TRBV3-1/TRBV3-2; cdr3_nt: TGTGCCAGCAGCCAAAAAGCTAGCGGGGGGATGTACCAAGAGACCCAGTACTTC; cdr3_aa: CASSQKASGGMYQETQYF
clone_size: .; j_call: TRBJ2-1; d_call: TRBD2; v_call: TRBV13; cdr3_nt: TGTGCCAGCAGCCTATCCGTCCCCGGGGGGGGTTTGCTTGAGCAGTTCTTC; cdr3_aa: CASSLSVPGGGLLEQFF
clone_size: .; j_call: TRBJ2-1; d_call: TRBD2; v_call: TRBV6-2/TRBV6-3; cdr3_nt: TGTGCCAGCAGTTACCTTTTCGGGGGGTCCAATGAGCAGTTCTTC; cdr3_aa: CASSYLFGGSNEQFF
clone_size: .; j_call: TRBJ1-5; d_call: .; v_call: TRBV6-6; cdr3_nt: TGTGCCAGCACCCAGGAGGGAGCCCTCAATAATCAGCCCCAGCATTTT; cdr3_aa: CASTQEGALNNQPQHF
clone_size: few; j_call: TRBJ2-7; d_call: .; v_call: TRBV7-9; cdr3_nt: TGTGCCAGCAGCCCACAGGGTGACGAGCAGTACTTC; cdr3_aa: CASSPQGDEQYF
clone_size: .; j_call: TRBJ2-7; d_call: TRBD1; v_call: TRBV14; cdr3_nt: TGTGCCAGCAGCCTTCTAAGGACAGGGTACATCTCCGACGAGCAGTACTTC; cdr3_aa: CASSLLRTGYISDEQYF
clone_size: .; j_call: TRBJ2-4; d_call: TRBD2; v_call: TRBV28; cdr3_nt: TGTGCCAGCAGTACACTGGTTAGCGGGGGAAACTTC; cdr3_aa: CASSTLVSGGNF
clone_size: .; j_call: TRBJ2-3; d_call: .; v_call: TRBV5-1; cdr3_nt: TGCGCCAGCAGTCTAAATGTGGGGGGAGCAGATACGCAGTATTTT; cdr3_aa: CASSLNVGGADTQYF
clone_size: .; j_call: TRBJ2-1; d_call: TRBD1; v_call: TRBV30; cdr3_nt: TGTGCCTGGACCCGAACGGGACAGGGGGCAAGTGAGCAGTTCTTC; cdr3_aa: CAWTRTGQGASEQFF